These T cell receptor beta chains were read from a single sample in a study of blood T cell repertoires in COVID-19. Profiled with immunoSEQ multiplex PCR; TCRdb holds only in-frame clones, not every one. The sample has roughly 200,000 clones; 79% are singletons. Sequenced: peripheral blood. These receptors originate from a woman between 40 and 55 years old with COVID-19, enrolled during active disease. Each CDR3 is given with its conserved first and last residue. The D gene is left open where the match is weak. Rows may omit the clone size; those that give it use once, few, many or a size class.

14 TRBJ2-1 TRBV10-3 many TRBD2 CAINPGTSSNEQFF TGTGCCATCAATCCCGGGACTAGCAGCAATGAGCAGTTCTTC
14 TRBJ2-1 TRBV5-4 . . CASSLGGAYNEQFF TGTGCCAGCAGCTTGGGGGGGGCCTACAATGAGCAGTTCTTC
16 TRBJ2-3 TRBV11-2 . . CASSASSAANTDTQYF TGTGCCAGCAGCGCCTCGTCGGCGGCGAACACAGATACGCAGTATTTT
15 TRBJ2-1 TRBV19 . . CASSPLLVSYNEQFF TGTGCCAGTAGTCCTCTCCTAGTTTCATACAATGAGCAGTTCTTC
13 TRBJ2-7 TRBV30 . TRBD1 CAWSTTGAYEQYF TGTGCCTGGAGTACTACAGGGGCCTACGAGCAGTACTTC
14 TRBJ1-3 TRBV18 . . CASSPRQVGNTIYF TGTGCCAGCTCACCTAGACAGGTTGGAAACACCATATATTTT
15 TRBJ1-1 TRBV5-1 . TRBD1 CASSTGQGLNTEAFF TGCGCCAGCAGCACCGGACAGGGGTTGAACACTGAAGCTTTCTTT
16 TRBJ2-3 TRBV9 few . CASSAQGSATTDTQYF TGTGCCAGCAGCGCTCAGGGCTCTGCAACCACAGATACGCAGTATTTT
15 TRBJ2-1 TRBV18 once TRBD1 CASSPRDRGLNEQFF TGTGCCAGCTCACCCCGGGACAGGGGGTTGAATGAGCAGTTCTTC
15 TRBJ2-5 TRBV10-1 . TRBD2 CASSHGTSGQETQYF TGCGCCAGCAGTCACGGGACTAGCGGGCAAGAGACCCAGTACTTC
15 TRBJ1-4 TRBV5-1 . . CASSVEAGPNEKLFF TGCGCCAGCAGCGTGGAGGCAGGCCCAAATGAAAAACTGTTTTTT
13 TRBJ1-6 TRBV30 . . CAWGVPGRTPLHF TGTGCCTGGGGGGTTCCGGGGAGGACACCCCTCCACTTT
14 TRBJ1-5 TRBV6-5 once . CASGYIHGGQPQHF TGTGCCAGCGGATACATCCACGGGGGACAGCCCCAGCATTTT
12 TRBJ2-5 TRBV30 . . CAWNRLQETQYF TGTGCCTGGAATAGACTCCAAGAGACCCAGTACTTC
15 TRBJ1-5 TRBV6-2/TRBV6-3 few . CASSRGALGNQPQHF TGTGCCAGCAGCCGTGGGGCCCTTGGCAATCAGCCCCAGCATTTT
15 TRBJ2-1 TRBV5-4 . TRBD2 CASSLTSGRADEQFF TGTGCCAGCAGCCTTACTAGCGGGAGGGCCGATGAGCAGTTCTTC
12 TRBJ1-1 TRBV30 . TRBD1 CAWSRGRTEAFF TGTGCCTGGAGTAGGGGGCGGACTGAAGCTTTCTTT
20 TRBJ2-2 TRBV7-3 . TRBD2 CASSISGLAGGPRVTGELFF TGTGCCAGCAGCATTTCGGGACTAGCGGGGGGTCCCCGGGTCACCGGGGAGCTGTTTTTT
16 TRBJ2-1 TRBV3-1/TRBV3-2 . TRBD2 CASSRTSGGGDHEQFF TGTGCCAGCAGCCGAACTAGCGGGGGCGGGGACCATGAGCAGTTCTTC
12 TRBJ1-1 TRBV11-2 . . CASTRSRAEAFF TGTGCCAGCACCCGATCCCGCGCTGAAGCTTTCTTT
13 TRBJ1-1 TRBV29-1 . . CSVDQGSYTEAFF TGCAGCGTTGACCAGGGCTCTTACACTGAAGCTTTCTTT
14 TRBJ1-2 TRBV10-3 . TRBD1 CAIKPGQGIYGYTF TGTGCCATCAAGCCGGGACAGGGTATATATGGCTACACCTTC
13 TRBJ2-7 TRBV18 . . CASSPPGPDEQYF TGTGCCAGCTCACCACCCGGTCCTGACGAGCAGTACTTC
13 TRBJ2-3 TRBV5-1 once . CASSSGAPDTQYF TGCGCCAGCAGCTCAGGGGCCCCAGATACGCAGTATTTT
15 TRBJ2-3 TRBV4-2 . . CASSQEYRDIDTQYF TGTGCCAGCAGCCAAGAGTACAGGGATATAGATACGCAGTATTTT
13 TRBJ2-7 TRBV28 . . CASSPTGTYEQYF TGTGCCAGCAGCCCCACAGGGACCTACGAGCAGTACTTC
13 TRBJ2-1 TRBV6-5 . . CASPGGTYNEQFF TGTGCCAGCCCCGGAGGAACCTACAATGAGCAGTTCTTC
16 TRBJ2-3 TRBV7-2 . . CASSTPYTPSTDTQYF TGTGCCAGCAGCACCCCTTACACCCCTAGCACAGATACGCAGTATTTT
13 TRBJ1-1 TRBV12-3/TRBV12-4 . TRBD1 CASSLGAGGVTFF TGTGCCAGCAGTTTAGGGGCAGGGGGCGTGACTTTCTTT
12 TRBJ2-3 TRBV19 . . CASRAPGDTQYF TGTGCCAGTAGGGCTCCGGGTGATACGCAGTATTTT
17 TRBJ2-5 TRBV28 . TRBD1 CASSPPVGQGAAETQYF TGTGCCAGCAGTCCACCCGTAGGACAGGGGGCCGCGGAGACCCAGTACTTC
19 TRBJ2-1 TRBV7-2 . TRBD2 CASSTPGTSGRASYNEQFF TGTGCCAGCAGCACCCCCGGCACTAGCGGGAGGGCCTCTTACAATGAGCAGTTCTTC
13 TRBJ1-6 TRBV7-2 few . CASRPRQNSPLHF TGTGCCAGCAGACCAAGACAGAATTCACCCCTCCACTTT
14 TRBJ2-7 TRBV5-4 . TRBD1 CASSSPGQPYEQYF TGTGCCAGCAGCTCTCCGGGACAGCCCTACGAGCAGTACTTC
17 TRBJ2-1 TRBV4-2 many TRBD2 CASSQETSGGSPVLQFF TGTGCCAGCAGCCAAGAAACTAGCGGGGGCTCCCCGGTCTTGCAGTTCTTC